A single sample is the source of the 3 T cell receptor beta chains below, sequenced in a study of T cell responses to AZD1222 COVID-19 vaccine. Measured with immunoSEQ multiplex PCR; TCRdb has only the in-frame clones, and not every one. The sample lists about 160,000 clones, about 92% occurring once. The sequencing here drew on peripheral blood, taken on day 0 of MenACWY control vaccination. These receptors were taken from an adult in good health.

This clone was recorded once. This sequence joins TRBV2 and TRBJ2-5; 14 bases line up with TRBD2. Germline loops: CDR1 SNHLY, CDR2 FYNNEI. This CDR3 is 16 amino acids long. Losses at the gene ends were 6 bases for V and 7 bases for J; bases not matched to a gene: 10. The CDR3 bases are TGTGCCAGCAGGATAGGGACTAGCGGGAGATCGGGGACCCAGTACTTC. Its protein product is CASRIGTSGRSGTQYF.

The rearrangement joins TRBV10-1 to TRBJ2-1, with TRBD2 matching over 9 bases. The V gene end was trimmed by 4 bases and the J gene end by 0 bases; junction bases not matched to a gene: 4. CDR3 length equals 16 residues. Germline V gene lookup returns CDR1 WNHNN and CDR2 SYGVQD (reference sequence). The CDR3 sequence: CASSGLSGSSYNEQFF. CDR3 sequence (DNA): TGCGCCAGCAGTGGCCTTAGCGGGAGCTCCTACAATGAGCAGTTCTTC.

The chain carries TRBV28 and TRBJ2-7, with D possibly TRBD1 on 5 matching bases. This CDR3 region has 16 residues. Looked up from germline, CDR1 is MDHEN and CDR2 is SYDVKM. With 4 bases removed from V and 0 bases from J, the gap between germline ends came to 16 bases. The CDR3 DNA reads TGTGCCAGCAGTTATCACCGGACACGAGCCTCCTACGAGCAGTACTTC. This gives the protein CASSYHRTRASYEQYF.